Listed below are T cell receptor beta chains from one sample, sequenced in a study of vaccination and CD4 T cells after COVID-19. No antigens are known for them. TCRdb reanalysed the PCR reads using MiXCR and keeps one entry per CDR3 protein. The sample shows 7,900 or so distinct CDR3 sequences, around 60% of them seen only once. The material was cultured CD4+ T cells from blood, obtained after SARS-CoV-2 vaccination. Receptor source: a human donor with COVID-19. Both conserved end residues are part of each CDR3. A D gene is named only where the DNA matches it firmly. A row's size may be missing; if present it is once, few, many or a size class.

- | 14 | - | TRBJ1-2 | TRBV12-3/TRBV12-4 | CASSLSGESYGYTF | TGTGCCAGCAGTTTAAGCGGTGAAAGCTATGGCTACACCTTC
- | 13 | - | TRBJ1-2 | TRBV14 | CASSQERHYGYTF | TGTGCCAGCAGCCAAGAGCGACACTATGGCTACACCTTC
once | 16 | - | TRBJ1-2 | TRBV4-3 | CASSQEPGRNNYGYTF | TGCGCCAGCAGCCAAGAACCAGGGCGAAACAACTATGGCTACACCTTC
- | 13 | - | TRBJ1-1 | TRBV6-4 | CASRKSAGAGAFF | TGTGCCAGCAGGAAGTCCGCCGGCGCGGGAGCTTTCTTT
few | 15 | TRBD1 | TRBJ1-5 | TRBV5-1 | CASSLGQGINQPQHF | TGCGCCAGCAGCTTGGGACAGGGGATCAATCAGCCCCAGCATTTT
few | 17 | TRBD2 | TRBJ2-5 | TRBV11-2 | CASSLTLAGGIQETQYF | TGTGCCAGCAGCTTAACACTAGCGGGGGGCATCCAAGAGACCCAGTACTTC
- | 15 | TRBD1 | TRBJ1-5 | TRBV6-1 | CASRRQGALSQPQHF | TGTGCCAGCAGACGACAGGGGGCACTAAGTCAGCCCCAGCATTTT
few | 14 | TRBD1 | TRBJ2-7 | TRBV7-2 | CASRSTRQGPEQYF | TGTGCCAGCAGGTCCACCCGACAGGGCCCCGAGCAGTACTTC
- | 15 | - | TRBJ2-7 | TRBV18 | CASSLDRESSYEQYF | TGTGCCAGCTCGCTCGACAGAGAGAGCTCCTACGAGCAGTACTTC
few | 15 | - | TRBJ1-5 | TRBV11-2 | CASSLDVAGNQPQHF | TGTGCCAGCAGCTTAGATGTGGCAGGGAATCAGCCCCAGCATTTT
medium-sized | 13 | - | TRBJ1-2 | TRBV7-2 | CASSLSGVGGYTF | TGTGCCAGCAGCTTATCAGGGGTTGGTGGCTACACCTTC
- | 13 | - | TRBJ1-1 | TRBV7-2 | CASSLRQNTEAFF | TGTGCCAGCAGCTTAAGGCAAAACACTGAAGCTTTCTTT
- | 16 | TRBD1 | TRBJ1-1 | TRBV6-2/TRBV6-3 | CATRRQGGVSGTEAFF | TGTGCCACCAGAAGACAGGGAGGCGTTTCGGGTACTGAAGCTTTCTTT